These 21 T cell receptor beta chains were all obtained from the same sample, sequenced in a study of T cells in localized non-small cell lung cancer. Assay: immunoSEQ multiplex PCR; the TCRdb copy retains only in-frame clones and omits some. The table lists tens of thousands of clones, roughly four fifths of them singletons. The input for sequencing was peripheral blood, taken before any cancer treatment. These receptors originate from a female donor of 60 years or more with stage I lung adenocarcinoma.

The chain is built from TRBV6-4 and TRBJ2-2, with D perhaps TRBD1 (5 bases). The germline CDR1 and CDR2 sequences are MRHNA and SNTAGT. Trimming pared 4 bases from V and 6 bases from J, leaving 12 bases between. CDR3 length equals 14 residues. For the CDR3, the DNA is TGTGCCAGCAGTGTAACCATAGGGGCCGGGGAGCTGTTTTTT. Translation gives CASSVTIGAGELFF.

J is TRBJ1-2 and V is TRBV28; no definite D call. The CDR3 is made up of 11 amino acids. Trimming stripped 3 bases from V and 3 bases from J, with 2 bases between. The germline V gene has CDR1 MDHEN and CDR2 SYDVKM. CDR3 region: CASSLYYGYTF. The CDR3 region has the DNA TGTGCCAGCAGTTTGTACTATGGCTACACCTTC.

The chain links TRBV7-8 to TRBJ2-5; D gene uncertain. V was pared by 2 bases and J by 2 bases, with 12 bases between. The germline V gene has CDR1 SGHVS and CDR2 FQNEAQ. This CDR3 has 15 amino acids. CDR3 residues: CASSLNSGYQETQYF. For the CDR3, the DNA is TGTGCCAGCAGCTTAAATTCAGGCTATCAAGAGACCCAGTACTTC.

The genes are TRBV27 and TRBJ2-1, with 8 nucleotides matching TRBD2. J was trimmed by 6 bases and V by 7 bases; bases with no gene match: 14. Germline V lookup: CDR1 MNHEY, CDR2 SMNVEV (reference sequence). This CDR3 spans 16 amino acids. For the CDR3, the DNA is TGTGCCAGCAAGTTCGGGGGCGCAGCGGGAGTCAATGAGCAGTTCTTC. Residues: CASKFGGAAGVNEQFF.

This sequence joins TRBV12-5 and TRBJ1-2; 12 nucleotides agree with TRBD1. Germline V lookup: CDR1 LGHNT, CDR2 FRNRAP. V lost 9 bases to trimming and J lost 8 bases; unmatched junction nucleotides: 4. The CDR3 is made up of 12 amino acids. The CDR3 region has the DNA TGTGCTAGGGGACAGGGGGCGTACGGCTACACCTTC. Its translation is CARGQGAYGYTF.

V is TRBV6-5 and J is TRBJ1-2, with 9 bases fitting TRBD1. CDR1 is MNHEY, CDR2 SVGAGI, per germline. The length of the CDR3 is 15 residues. V shed 6 bases, J shed 4 bases, and the junction held 9 bases outside the gene matches. Here the CDR3 reads CASRPTGGLIYGYTF. CDR3 coding DNA: TGTGCCAGCAGGCCCACAGGGGGCCTCATCTATGGCTACACCTTC.

The V gene is TRBV19, the J gene TRBJ2-7, with 11 positions matching TRBD2. J lost 5 bases, V lost 6 bases, and 12 bases had no gene match. Germline V gives CDR1 LNHDA, CDR2 SQIVND (reference sequence). This CDR3 has 16 residues. CDR3 residues: CASRPTSGRTPHEQYF. DNA of the CDR3: TGTGCCAGTAGGCCCACTAGCGGGAGAACTCCCCACGAGCAGTACTTC.

This clone appeared a few times. The chain joins TRBV7-8 to TRBJ2-1, with D possibly TRBD1 on 6 matching bases. V lost 1 base and J 14 bases, leaving 15 bases between the germline ends. CDR1 and CDR2 from the germline V gene are SGHVS and FQNEAQ. The CDR3 spans 13 residues. The CDR3 nucleotides read TGTGCCAGCAGCTTAGAACGTCGGGCAGGGGAGTTCTTC. Translated, it gives CASSLERRAGEFF.

V gene TRBV7-3 combines with J gene TRBJ2-7; no reliable D call. The CDR3 is 13 amino acids. Germline CDR1 and CDR2: SGHTA and FQGTGA. V lost 5 bases and J lost 0, with 8 bases in between. The CDR3 DNA reads as TGTGCCAGCAGCCCTGCCCTCTCCTACGAGCAGTACTTC. The encoded protein is CASSPALSYEQYF.

The chain is built from TRBV19 and TRBJ2-5; 10 bases align to TRBD1. Trimming took 6 bases from V and 4 from J; bases not matched to a gene: 5. The CDR3 loop spans 14 amino acids. Germline CDR1 reads LNHDA; CDR2 reads SQIVND (reference sequence). The CDR3 protein is CASRTRDRGETQYF. In nucleotides, the CDR3 is TGTGCCAGTAGAACTCGGGACAGGGGAGAGACCCAGTACTTC.

This clone was detected once. CDR3 in amino acids: CASSAVSPGGKDTQYF. CDR3 DNA: TGTGCCAGCAGTGCCGTCTCCCCGGGAGGTAAAGATACGCAGTATTTT. V gene TRBV2 combines with J gene TRBJ2-3, with TRBD2 matching over 7 bases. V dropped 4 bases and J dropped 5; count of bases not matched to a gene: 12. The CDR3 sequence is 16 residues long. The V gene's germline CDR1 is SNHLY and CDR2 FYNNEI.

The J gene is TRBJ2-5, the V gene TRBV5-1; 7 nucleotides match TRBD2. The germline V gene encodes CDR1 SGHRS and CDR2 YFSETQ. Trimming took 0 bases from V and 2 from J; bases not matched to a gene: 7. The CDR3 totals 16 residues. The CDR3 DNA follows: TGCGCCAGCAGCTTGGGGTCTGGGGGAGGGCAAGAGACCCAGTACTTC. Its translation: CASSLGSGGGQETQYF. The whole variable domain, filled in from reference TRBV5-1 and TRBJ2-5, reads KAGVTQTPRYLIKTRGQQVTLSCSPISGHRSVSWYQQTPGQGLQFLFEYFSETQRNKGNFPGRFSGRQFSNSRSEMNVSTLELGDSALYLCASSLGSGGGQETQYFGPGTRLLVL.

The V call is TRBV11-2, the J call TRBJ2-1, with D perhaps assigned TRBD1 or TRBD2 (5 bases each). The CDR3 has 15 amino acids. V lost 5 bases, J lost 7 bases, and 18 bases lay in between. Germline V gives CDR1 SGHAT, CDR2 FQNNGV. The CDR3: CASSPPGLLGNEQFF. CDR3 sequence (DNA): TGTGCCAGCAGCCCTCCGGGGCTACTTGGGAATGAGCAGTTCTTC.

The V call is TRBV14, the J call TRBJ2-7; D unclear. Deletions cut 5 bases from V and 7 bases from J, with 9 bases between. CDR1 is SGHDN and CDR2 is FVKESK in the germline V gene. The CDR3 extends over 11 amino acids. The CDR3 sequence: CASSAPGEQYF. CDR3 sequence (DNA): TGTGCCAGCAGCGCACCCGGAGAGCAGTACTTC.

CDR3: CASGLTGGQPQHF. In DNA, the CDR3 is TGTGCTAGTGGTTTGACGGGGGGTCAGCCCCAGCATTTT. The rearrangement uses TRBV12-5 and TRBJ1-5; D might be TRBD1 (5 bases). The CDR3 is made up of 13 amino acids. From germline, CDR1 is LGHNT and CDR2 FRNRAP. V dropped 2 bases and J dropped 6 bases, with 8 bases sitting between them.

With respect to this clone: Other DNA variants within this sample encode the same CDR3. J is TRBJ2-3 and V is TRBV11-3, with a possible D match to TRBD1 (6 bases). Germline V gene data show CDR1 as SGHNT and CDR2 as YENEEA. CDR3 size: 12 residues. V dropped 2 bases and J dropped 6 bases, with 6 bases sitting between them. The chain's CDR3 is CASSLQGDTQYF. The CDR3 coding sequence is TGTGCCAGCAGCTTACAGGGGGATACGCAGTATTTT.

V gene TRBV9 combines with J gene TRBJ2-2; D not resolved. The CDR3 is made up of 13 amino acids. V was trimmed by 6 bases and J by 1 base, leaving 7 bases between them. The germline V gene has CDR1 SGDLS and CDR2 YYNGEE. The CDR3 reads CASMKGNTGELFF. For the CDR3, the DNA is TGTGCCAGCATGAAGGGGAACACCGGGGAGCTGTTTTTT.

The genes are TRBV14 and TRBJ2-4, with a tentative D call TRBD1 (7 bases). CDR1 and CDR2 (germline): SGHDN, FVKESK. Trimming took off 4 bases at V and 5 bases at J, with 12 bases between the two ends. The CDR3 has 14 amino acids. In nucleotides, the CDR3 is TGTGCCAGCAGCCGCAGGGGGGTGGAAAACATTCAGTACTTC. Protein sequence: CASSRRGVENIQYF.

The rearrangement links TRBV7-2 to TRBJ1-4, with no clear D. V was clipped by 2 bases and J by 0 bases, with 7 bases between them. The V gene's germline CDR1 is SGHTA and CDR2 FQGNSA. The CDR3 has 15 residues. The CDR3 spells CASSLMGTTNEKLFF. The CDR3 DNA is TGTGCCAGCAGCTTAATGGGGACAACTAATGAAAAACTGTTTTTT.

The chain carries TRBV5-1 and TRBJ2-7; D might be TRBD1 (5 bases). The CDR3 has 13 residues. With 1 base removed from V and 6 bases from J, the gap between germline ends came to 11 bases. Germline CDR1 and CDR2: SGHRS and YFSETQ. CDR3 bases: TGCGCCAGCAGCTTGTTTAGGGGCGGCGAGCAGTACTTC. Translating gives CASSLFRGGEQYF.

V and J are TRBV19 and TRBJ1-5; D is unclear. CDR1 and CDR2 from the germline V gene are LNHDA and SQIVND (reference sequence). V lost 8 bases to trimming and J lost 0 bases, with 11 bases between them. The CDR3 extends over 14 amino acids. The CDR3 here is CASQIYGSNQPQHF. CDR3 in DNA: TGTGCCAGTCAGATTTACGGTAGCAATCAGCCCCAGCATTTT.